This T cell receptor (beta chain) was recovered during a study of beta chain features in type 1 diabetes. Study-level findings and limits: Moderate but significant shortening of TCRB CDR3s was recorded in all four CD4+ subsets from Type 1 diabetes patients.

The V end lost 2 bases, the J end lost 3 bases, and 7 bases lay between the germline ends. Germline V gene lookup returns CDR1 ENHRY and CDR2 SYGVKD. This CDR3 has 13 amino acids. The study reverse transcribed the entire isolated RNA, so it sequenced expressed TCRB transcripts. Data came from immunoSEQ multiplex PCR; TCRdb stores just in-frame clones and leaves some out. The sample consists of 680,000 or so clones, under 15% of them appearing once. This clone was observed a few times. The antigen is not known. The sequencing sample was made of naive CD4+ T cells from blood. This TCR was recovered from a man aged 18 to 35 with type 1 diabetes. V and J are TRBV10-3 and TRBJ1-1, with D unclear. The CDR3 here is CAISEQTDTEAFF. DNA for the CDR3: TGTGCCATCAGTGAGCAGACGGACACTGAAGCTTTCTTT.